These 10 T cell receptor beta chains were sequenced from one sample in a study of cytomegalovirus exposure and HLA in healthy donors. Assay used: immunoSEQ multiplex PCR; TCRdb lists only in-frame clones, some missing. The sample shows tens of thousands of clones, 90% of them seen only once. Source material: PBMCs. The receptor set was obtained from a man younger than 30 in good health and CMV-seronegative.

The genes are TRBV15 and TRBJ2-5; 10 bases match TRBD2. V was pared by 1 base and J by 5 bases, with 7 bases of the junction left unmatched. CDR3 length: 16 residues. CDR1 is LNHNV and CDR2 is YYDKDF in the germline V gene (reference sequence). CDR3 coding DNA: TGTGCCACCAGCAGAGCAGCGGGAGGGCCTTGGGAGACCCAGTACTTC. This gives the protein CATSRAAGGPWETQYF.

This chain connects TRBV28 to TRBJ2-7; TRBD2 matches 7 bases. CDR3 size: 14 residues. Unmatched junction bases numbered 5, after V lost 2 bases and J lost 4 bases. Per germline, CDR1 MDHEN and CDR2 SYDVKM. In DNA form, the CDR3 reads TGTGCCAGCAGTTTAGTCGGCGGGAGTTACGAGCAGTACTTC. Translated, it gives CASSLVGGSYEQYF.

The CDR3 nucleotides are TGTGCCAGTAGGGACTGGGATACGCAGTATTTT. As protein: CASRDWDTQYF. V usage is TRBV19 and J usage is TRBJ2-3, with a weak D call TRBD2 (5 bases). In germline, CDR1 is LNHDA, CDR2 SQIVND (reference sequence). The CDR3 has 11 residues. The V end was cut by 6 bases, the J end by 6 bases, with 7 bases between. The variable domain in full, with the rest retrieved from reference TRBV19 and TRBJ2-3, is DGGITQSPKYLFRKEGQNVTLSCEQNLNHDAMYWYRQDPGQGLRLIYYSQIVNDFQKGDIAEGYSVSREKKESFPLTVTSAQKNPTAFYLCASRDWDTQYFGPGTRLTVL.

This clone was recorded once. The J gene is TRBJ2-5, the V gene TRBV7-2; 8 nucleotides align to TRBD2. Germline CDR1 is SGHTA and CDR2 is FQGNSA. Losses at the gene ends were 5 bases for V and 4 bases for J; bases not matched to a gene: 9. CDR3 length equals 15 residues. The chain's CDR3 is CASSPTSGRRETQYF. The CDR3 DNA is TGTGCCAGCAGCCCTACTAGCGGTAGAAGAGAGACCCAGTACTTC.

This clone showed up just once. V is TRBV15 and J is TRBJ2-3; 8 bases align to TRBD1. CDR1 and CDR2 (germline): LNHNV, YYDKDF (reference sequence). The CDR3 extends over 17 amino acids. Germline trimming cut 0 bases from V and 4 bases from J; bases unmatched to any gene: 9. CDR3 DNA sequence: TGTGCCACCAGCAGAGATTTGAGACAGGGGTTGTCAGATACGCAGTATTTT. Translated: CATSRDLRQGLSDTQYF.

The chain has TRBV9 and TRBJ2-6; 10 positions match TRBD1. The junction had 6 bases not matched to a gene; V was cut back by 3 bases and J by 0 bases. Germline loops: CDR1 SGDLS, CDR2 YYNGEE. CDR3 length: 18 residues. CDR3 protein: CASSGGQGTFSGANVLTF. In nucleotides, the CDR3 is TGTGCCAGCAGCGGGGGACAGGGGACCTTCTCTGGGGCCAACGTCCTGACTTTC.

The chain links TRBV6-5 to TRBJ2-7; 7 positions match TRBD1. The CDR3 is 14 amino acids. The ends lost 5 bases at V and 0 bases at J; junction bases unmatched: 4. The V gene's germline CDR1 is MNHEY and CDR2 SVGAGI. DNA for the CDR3: TGTGCCAGCAGTACGGGACAGAGCTCCTACGAGCAGTACTTC. This encodes CASSTGQSSYEQYF.

The rearrangement links TRBV6-1 to TRBJ1-2; possibly TRBD1 for D (5 bases). The V and J ends lost 2 bases and 1 base respectively, with 17 bases between them. Germline V gives CDR1 MNHNS, CDR2 SASEGT. This CDR3 spans 17 amino acids. Here the CDR3 DNA reads TGTGCCAGCAGTGAACGGGGGGGGTCGGTGATTAACTATGGCTACACCTTC. It encodes CASSERGGSVINYGYTF.

V is TRBV13 and J is TRBJ2-7, with 7 bases lining up with TRBD2. The germline V gene has CDR1 PRHDT and CDR2 FYEKMQ (reference sequence). The ends lost 1 base at V and 6 bases at J; junction bases unmatched: 9. The CDR3 runs to 15 residues. The CDR3: CASSLVPSGGVEQYF. The CDR3 DNA reads as TGTGCCAGCAGCTTAGTTCCTAGCGGAGGGGTCGAGCAGTACTTC.

The chain links TRBV15 to TRBJ2-3, with D perhaps TRBD2 (6 bases). The germline gives CDR1 LNHNV, CDR2 YYDKDF (reference sequence). The length of the CDR3 is 12 residues. Trimming stripped 3 bases from V and 5 bases from J, with 6 bases between. The CDR3 region has the DNA TGTGCCACCAGCAGGGGGGGAGATACGCAGTATTTT. This gives the protein CATSRGGDTQYF.